This entry describes one T cell receptor (beta chain). Its antigen is undetermined. This entry is derived from a study of CD8+CD57+ T cells in acquired aplastic anemia. Study context: Sorted CD4+ and CD8+ cells gave a mean 3.2 ug DNA, range roughly 0.2 to 27.4 ug. Overall study findings and caveats: The study identified more than 25 CD8+ CDR3 sequences shared by patients and controls.

Genomic DNA acted as the template from which TCR beta VDJ combination and CDR3 sequence profiling were carried out. TCRdb re-called the reads through MiXCR, storing one row per CDR3 protein. The sample shows about 130,000 distinct CDR3 sequences, about 48% of them seen only once. Sequencing was carried out using sorted CD4+, CD8+, or CD8+CD57+ T cells (not recorded which) from PBMCs. The TCR was taken from a human donor in good health, serving as a control.

The CDR3 region is CASSEGDTGELFF. In nucleotides, the CDR3 is TGTGCCAGCAGTGAAGGGGACACCGGGGAGCTGTTTTTT. The rearrangement links TRBV25-1 to TRBJ2-2; D call uncertain. Between the trimmed V and J ends, which lost 2 bases and 3 bases, there was a span of 4 bases. Germline assignment: CDR1 MGHDK and CDR2 SYGVNS. The CDR3 spans 13 residues.